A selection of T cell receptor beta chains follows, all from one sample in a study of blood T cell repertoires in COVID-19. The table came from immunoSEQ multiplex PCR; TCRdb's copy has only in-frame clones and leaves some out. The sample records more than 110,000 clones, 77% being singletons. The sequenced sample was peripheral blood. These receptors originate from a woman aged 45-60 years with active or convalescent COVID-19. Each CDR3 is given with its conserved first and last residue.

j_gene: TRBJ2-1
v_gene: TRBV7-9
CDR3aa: CASSRTSGGAYNEQFF

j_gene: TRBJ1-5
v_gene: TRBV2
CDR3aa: CASSDPGHLTSGRNQPQHF

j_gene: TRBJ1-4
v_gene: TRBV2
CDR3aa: CASSPTQGFNEKLFF

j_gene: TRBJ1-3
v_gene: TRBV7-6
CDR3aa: CASSPRQRPELTIYF

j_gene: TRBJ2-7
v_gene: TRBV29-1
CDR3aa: CSVEGSYEQYF

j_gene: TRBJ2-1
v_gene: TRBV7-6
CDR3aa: CASSSLGLGGSYNEQFF

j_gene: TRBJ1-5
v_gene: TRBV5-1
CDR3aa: CASSPGQGAMGNQPQHF

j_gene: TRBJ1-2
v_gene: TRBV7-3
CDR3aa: CASSPQAGFEGYTF

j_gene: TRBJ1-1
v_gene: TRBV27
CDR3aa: CASRRGRDTEAFF

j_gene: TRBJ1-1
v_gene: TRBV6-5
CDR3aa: CASSFGRDTEAFF

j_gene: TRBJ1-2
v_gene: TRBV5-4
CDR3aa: CASSLDLGADYGYTF

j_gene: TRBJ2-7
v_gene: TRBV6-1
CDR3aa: CASSWGQGPYEQYF

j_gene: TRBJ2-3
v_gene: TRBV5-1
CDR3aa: CASSSDGRRDTQYF

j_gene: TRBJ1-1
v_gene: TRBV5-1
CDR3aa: CASSLDSLNTEAFF

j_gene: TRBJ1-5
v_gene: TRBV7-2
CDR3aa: CASSPYAGYSNQPQHF

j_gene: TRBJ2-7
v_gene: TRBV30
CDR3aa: CAWGDNSYEQYF

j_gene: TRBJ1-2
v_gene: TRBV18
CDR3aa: CASSPRQGDYGYTF

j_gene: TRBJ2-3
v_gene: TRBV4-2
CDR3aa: CASSQGLTRPSTDTQYF

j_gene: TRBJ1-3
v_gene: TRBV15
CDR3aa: CATSAGQGAVGNTIYF

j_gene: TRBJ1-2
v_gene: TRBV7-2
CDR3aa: CASSLEDSGNYGYTF

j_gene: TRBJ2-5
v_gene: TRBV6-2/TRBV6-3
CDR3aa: CASSYLKGTGSPETQYF

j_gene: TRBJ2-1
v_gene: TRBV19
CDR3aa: CASSIGSNNEQFF

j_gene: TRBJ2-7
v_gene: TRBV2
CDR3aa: CASRSGTGPYEQYF

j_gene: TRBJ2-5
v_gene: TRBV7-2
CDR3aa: CASNNKREGQTQYF

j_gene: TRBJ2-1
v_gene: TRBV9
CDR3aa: CASSVSRASYNEQFF

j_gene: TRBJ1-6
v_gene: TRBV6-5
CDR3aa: CASGQSNSPLHF

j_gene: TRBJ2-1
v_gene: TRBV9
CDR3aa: CASSVGSGRAGEQFF

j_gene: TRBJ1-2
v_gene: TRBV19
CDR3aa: CASSNPPGRVRHGYTF

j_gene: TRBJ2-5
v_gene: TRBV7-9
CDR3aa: CASSDQPGAQYF

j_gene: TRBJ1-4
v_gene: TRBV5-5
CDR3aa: CASSVGVGGVGEKLFF

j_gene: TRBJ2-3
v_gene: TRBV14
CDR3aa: CASSQDRPGVGTDTQYF

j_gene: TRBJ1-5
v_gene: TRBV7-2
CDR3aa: CASSLAPGYQPQHF

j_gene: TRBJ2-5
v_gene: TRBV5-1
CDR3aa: CASSITSGTGKETQYF

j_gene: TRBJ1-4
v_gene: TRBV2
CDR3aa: CASSAGTGFSNEKLFF

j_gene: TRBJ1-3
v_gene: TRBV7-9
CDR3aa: CATVGPFSGNTIYF

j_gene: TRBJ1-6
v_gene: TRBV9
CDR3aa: CASSVGQGFYNSPLHF

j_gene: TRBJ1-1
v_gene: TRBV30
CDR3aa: CAWSTGGAHSNTEAFF

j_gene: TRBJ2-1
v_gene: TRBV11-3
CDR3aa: CASSKTLAGGDGEQFF

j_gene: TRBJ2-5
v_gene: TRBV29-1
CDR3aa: CSVNPGGSLGTQYF

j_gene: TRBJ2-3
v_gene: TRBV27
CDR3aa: CASTSQRGARTDTQYF

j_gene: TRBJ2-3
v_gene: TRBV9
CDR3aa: CASSETQGWTDTQYF

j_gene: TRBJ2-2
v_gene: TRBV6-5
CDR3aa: CATKGTSNTGELFF

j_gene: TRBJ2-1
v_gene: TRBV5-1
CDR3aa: CASAPHGRNEQFF

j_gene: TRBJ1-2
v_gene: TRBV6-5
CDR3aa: CASESPVGRRGYTF

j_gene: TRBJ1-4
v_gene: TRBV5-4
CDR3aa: CASSLGSDEKLFF

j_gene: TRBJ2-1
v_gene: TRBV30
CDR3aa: CAWTLDQGMEQFF

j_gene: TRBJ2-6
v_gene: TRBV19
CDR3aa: CASGRGFAGANVLTF

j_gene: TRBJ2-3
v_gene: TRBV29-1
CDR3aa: CSVEGTTLRYRGADTQYF

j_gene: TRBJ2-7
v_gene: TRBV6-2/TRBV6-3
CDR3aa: CASSRHRDYEQYF

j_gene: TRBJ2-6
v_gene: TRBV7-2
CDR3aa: CASSAGTGVLRGNVLTF

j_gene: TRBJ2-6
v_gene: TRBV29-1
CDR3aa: CSVEEDRPSEANVLTF

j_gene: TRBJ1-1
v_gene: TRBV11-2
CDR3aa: CASSFSTGTTEAFF

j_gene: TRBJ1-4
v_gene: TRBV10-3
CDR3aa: CAISGGQGSNEKLFF

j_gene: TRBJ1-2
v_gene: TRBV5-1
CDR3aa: CASSLTGDRGYTF